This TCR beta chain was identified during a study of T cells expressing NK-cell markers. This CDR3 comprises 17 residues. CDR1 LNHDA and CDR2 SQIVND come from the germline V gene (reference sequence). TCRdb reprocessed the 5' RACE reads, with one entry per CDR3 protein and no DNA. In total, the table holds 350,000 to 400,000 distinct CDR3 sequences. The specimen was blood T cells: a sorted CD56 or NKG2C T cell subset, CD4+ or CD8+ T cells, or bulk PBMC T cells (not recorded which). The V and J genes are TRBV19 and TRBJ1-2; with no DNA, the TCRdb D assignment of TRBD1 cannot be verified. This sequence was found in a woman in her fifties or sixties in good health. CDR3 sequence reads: CASSISGVGPQTHGYTF.